This T cell receptor (beta chain) stems from a study of T cells in Graves' hyperthyroidism and ophthalmopathy. Researchers took RNA transcripts and amplified the TCR beta CDR3 regions from them. The study used the HTBI primer set for a first-round RT-PCR of the TCR CDR3. TCRdb itself ran the multiplex PCR reads through MiXCR, one entry per CDR3 protein. The sample contains roughly 500,000 distinct CDR3 sequences, about 43% of which appear only once. The source of this sequence is an adult woman with Graves' disease, either hyperthyroidism or ophthalmopathy (not recorded which). The sample consisted of peripheral blood or thyroid tissue (not recorded which).

CDR3 amino acids: CASSGQGHGHF. CDR3 in DNA: TGCGCCAGCAGCGGACAGGGGCATGGCCACTTT. This sequence joins TRBV5-1 and TRBJ1-6, with TRBD1 identical over 9 bases. This CDR3 is built from 11 residues. Trimming at V came to 4 bases and at J to 18 bases, leaving 5 bases not matched to a gene. Germline V gene lookup returns CDR1 SGHRS and CDR2 YFSETQ.